These 19 T cell receptor beta chains originate from one sample sequenced in a study of blood T cell repertoires in COVID-19. Repertoires were generated with immunoSEQ multiplex PCR, while TCRdb's copy carries only in-frame clones and drops some. Of fewer than 350,000 clones in the sample, approximately 91% are singletons; the top ten hold 2.3%. Sequencing input: PBMCs or T cells enriched from blood (not recorded which). All receptors derive from a woman between 40 and 55 years old with acute COVID-19.

The chain employs TRBV19 and TRBJ2-7; weak D call: TRBD2 (5 bases). Between the trimmed V and J ends, which lost 3 bases and 2 bases, there was a span of 11 bases. This CDR3 contains 14 residues. Germline-derived CDR1 and CDR2 are LNHDA and SQIVND (reference sequence). The CDR3 region is CASSMSRGAYEQYF. Here the CDR3 DNA reads TGTGCCAGTAGTATGTCCCGGGGAGCCTACGAGCAGTACTTC. Supplemented by reference TRBV19 and TRBJ2-7, the full variable domain reads DGGITQSPKYLFRKEGQNVTLSCEQNLNHDAMYWYRQDPGQGLRLIYYSQIVNDFQKGDIAEGYSVSREKKESFPLTVTSAQKNPTAFYLCASSMSRGAYEQYFGPGTRLTVT.

This chain uses TRBV5-1 with TRBJ2-2; D is ambiguous. The germline V and J ends were trimmed by 2 bases and 3 bases, with 8 bases remaining between them. The CDR3 is made up of 14 amino acids. Germline V gene lookup returns CDR1 SGHRS and CDR2 YFSETQ. CDR3 sequence: CASSLDGYTGELFF. As DNA, the CDR3 is TGCGCCAGCAGCTTAGACGGGTACACCGGGGAGCTGTTTTTT.

The gene calls are TRBV2 and TRBJ1-6; no clear D. V was pared by 4 bases and J by 6 bases, with 10 bases between. This CDR3 has 14 amino acids. The V gene's germline CDR1 is SNHLY and CDR2 FYNNEI. The CDR3 loop is CASSGAGSNSPLHF. CDR3 DNA sequence: TGTGCCAGCAGTGGAGCGGGGAGTAATTCACCCCTCCACTTT.

The chain couples TRBV6-5 to TRBJ1-2, with D possibly matching TRBD1 (6 bases). This CDR3 contains 16 residues. Germline V gives CDR1 MNHEY, CDR2 SVGAGI. With 0 bases removed from V and 2 bases from J, the gap between germline ends came to 13 bases. CDR3 sequence: CASSYSNQGLNYGYTF. The CDR3 DNA follows: TGTGCCAGCAGTTACTCGAATCAGGGGCTAAACTATGGCTACACCTTC.

V and J are TRBV24-1 and TRBJ2-2; D unclear. CDR1 KGHDR and CDR2 SFDVKD come from the germline V gene. CDR3 length: 13 residues. The ends were cut back, 10 bases at V and 4 bases at J, with 12 bases in the middle. The CDR3 coding sequence is TGTGCCACTGGAGTTAGAGCCACCGGGGAGCTGTTTTTT. Encoded protein: CATGVRATGELFF.

This clone occurred once. Other nucleotide sequences from this sample produce the same CDR3. The gene calls are TRBV18 and TRBJ1-1; 8 positions match TRBD1. Trimming cost V 3 bases and J 5 bases; bases outside gene matches: 2. The CDR3 is 13 residues long. Germline CDR1 and CDR2: KGHSH and LQKENI. The CDR3 spells CASSPDRGTEAFF. Written as DNA, the CDR3 is TGTGCCAGCTCACCTGACAGGGGAACTGAAGCTTTCTTT.

The chain recombines TRBV4-1 with TRBJ2-1; 11 bases agree with TRBD1. The CDR3 runs 17 residues. J gave up 5 bases and V 4 bases, and 10 bases lay outside the gene matches. The V gene's germline CDR1 is MGHRA and CDR2 YSYEKL. CDR3 in amino acids: CASSRRGQGASDNEQFF. In DNA, the CDR3 is TGCGCCAGCAGCCGACGCGGACAGGGGGCGAGTGACAATGAGCAGTTCTTC.

This sequence joins TRBV5-1 and TRBJ1-1; 7 positions match TRBD1. The CDR3 covers 15 residues. V gave up 4 bases and J gave up 2 bases; unmatched junction bases: 8. CDR1 SGHRS and CDR2 YFSETQ come from the germline V gene. In DNA, the CDR3 is TGCGCCAGCAGCAATACGGGACAGATCAACACTGAAGCTTTCTTT. Translating it yields CASSNTGQINTEAFF.

This sequence joins TRBV2 and TRBJ1-2; D perhaps matches TRBD1 (6 bases). V shed 4 bases and J shed 0 bases, with 12 bases lying between them. CDR3 size: 15 residues. The germline V gene encodes CDR1 SNHLY and CDR2 FYNNEI. The CDR3: CASSVDRKSNYGYTF. In DNA form, the CDR3 reads TGTGCCAGCAGTGTTGACAGGAAATCTAACTATGGCTACACCTTC.

This clone is a singleton in its sample. V usage is TRBV5-1 and J usage is TRBJ1-3; 10 bases are a match to TRBD1. This CDR3 has 18 amino acids. The germline V gene encodes CDR1 SGHRS and CDR2 YFSETQ. The J segment lost 3 bases and the V segment lost 2 bases, leaving 11 bases of the junction unmatched. Written as DNA, the CDR3 is TGCGCCAGCAGCTTTCTACTTCCGACAGGGGGCTATGGAAACACCATATATTTT. Amino acid sequence: CASSFLLPTGGYGNTIYF.

This sequence joins TRBV23-1 and TRBJ1-4; D is uncertain. TRBV23-1 is assigned to the ORF class and has an uncertain function. V lost 4 bases to trimming and J lost 7 bases, with 25 bases between them. The CDR3 is 18 amino acids. This CDR3 is CASSRKDLLQGSAEKLFF. The DNA for the CDR3 is TGCGCCAGCAGTCGCAAGGACCTGTTACAAGGGAGTGCTGAAAAACTGTTTTTT.

The chain couples TRBV5-1 to TRBJ1-6; TRBD1 matches 9 bases. The trim removed 4 bases at V and 7 bases at J, leaving 3 bases unmatched. The CDR3 has 14 amino acids. Germline-derived CDR1 and CDR2 are SGHRS and YFSETQ. The DNA for the CDR3 is TGCGCCAGCAGCCGGGACAGGGAGAATTCACCCCTCCACTTT. Protein: CASSRDRENSPLHF.

About this clone itself: At the DNA level, this CDR3 is encoded by other sequences in the same sample as well. The chain links TRBV5-1 to TRBJ1-2; tentatively, D is TRBD1 (6 bases). Germline-derived CDR1 and CDR2 are SGHRS and YFSETQ. CDR3 length: 13 amino acids. V dropped 2 bases and J dropped 1 base, with 6 bases sitting between them. This chain's CDR3 is CASSLGGNYGYTF. In DNA, the CDR3 is TGCGCCAGCAGCTTAGGGGGTAACTATGGCTACACCTTC.

The rearrangement joins TRBV5-5 to TRBJ1-2; D call uncertain. Germline lookup yields CDR1 SGHKS and CDR2 YYEKEE (reference sequence). The germline V and J ends were trimmed by 1 base and 4 bases, with 5 bases remaining between them. The CDR3 spans 12 residues. Here the CDR3 DNA reads TGTGCCAGCAGCTTGACGAGCTATGGCTACACCTTC. It codes for CASSLTSYGYTF.

The V gene is TRBV5-4, the J gene TRBJ1-1; D is perhaps TRBD1 (5 bases). V dropped 4 bases and J dropped 4 bases, with 11 bases sitting between them. Germline CDR1 reads SGHNT; CDR2 reads YYREEE (reference sequence). This CDR3 comprises 13 residues. The CDR3 loop is CASSPGGSTEAFF. DNA of the CDR3: TGTGCCAGCAGCCCCGGGGGGAGCACTGAAGCTTTCTTT. Full variable domain (remainder filled in from reference TRBV5-4 and TRBJ1-1): ETGVTQSPTHLIKTRGQQVTLRCSSQSGHNTVSWYQQALGQGPQFIFQYYREEENGRGNFPPRFSGLQFPNYSSELNVNALELDDSALYLCASSPGGSTEAFFGQGTRLTVV.

This clone was seen a single time. The chain has TRBV12-3 or TRBV12-4 and TRBJ1-5; no clear D. V was cut by 6 bases and J by 5 bases, with 8 bases left in between. The CDR3 spans 12 residues. The CDR3 nucleotides are TGTGCCAGCAGACTTAACGATCAGCCCCAGCATTTT. This codes for CASRLNDQPQHF.

This chain links TRBV10-3 with TRBJ1-2; 7 bases line up with TRBD1. With 2 bases clipped from V and 8 bases from J, the junction kept 14 bases outside the gene matches. The CDR3 spans 16 residues. CDR1 is ENHRY, CDR2 SYGVKD, per germline. In DNA form, the CDR3 reads TGTGCCATCAGTGAGGCCCCGGGAGGGGGCGCGAGGGGCTACACCTTC. Translation: CAISEAPGGGARGYTF.

V and J are TRBV28 and TRBJ2-7; 7 bases fit TRBD1. V lost 3 bases and J lost 5; bases outside the gene matches: 4. Germline CDR1 and CDR2: MDHEN and SYDVKM. The CDR3 runs to 13 residues. The chain's CDR3 is CASSFEQGNEQYF. In nucleotides, the CDR3 is TGTGCCAGCAGTTTTGAACAGGGGAACGAGCAGTACTTC.

This sequence joins TRBV7-8 and TRBJ2-5; D possibly corresponds to TRBD1 (6 bases). With 8 bases removed from V and 5 bases from J, the gap between germline ends came to 15 bases. The CDR3 runs 13 residues. The V gene's germline CDR1 is SGHVS and CDR2 FQNEAQ. CDR3 in amino acids: CASGEVRGETQYF. The CDR3 coding sequence is TGTGCCAGCGGCGAGGTCAGGGGTGAGACCCAGTACTTC.